The next 16 T cell receptor beta chains were all read from a single sample in a study of T cells in pancreatic ductal adenocarcinoma. This table comes from immunoSEQ multiplex PCR, and its TCRdb copy is limited to in-frame clones, with some not included. The table has some 20,000 clones, almost 90% seen once. The selected patients with pancreatic ductal adenocarcinoma had surgery but no neoadjuvant therapy. Sequenced: PBMCs. Receptors were obtained from a human donor with pancreatic ductal adenocarcinoma.

The gene calls are TRBV11-2 and TRBJ2-1, with TRBD2 matching 11 bases. Germline V gives CDR1 SGHAT, CDR2 FQNNGV. The J segment lost 0 bases and the V segment lost 11 bases, leaving 6 bases of the junction unmatched. The CDR3 length is 15 residues. The chain's CDR3 is CASRLAGSSYNEQFF. Written as DNA, the CDR3 is TGTGCCTCCCGACTAGCGGGGAGCTCCTACAATGAGCAGTTCTTC.

This clone was picked up one time. The gene calls are TRBV6-6 and TRBJ2-3, with D perhaps TRBD2 (7 bases). The CDR3 length is 14 residues. The V gene's germline CDR1 is MNHNY and CDR2 SVGAGI (reference sequence). Trimming took 6 bases from V and 2 from J, leaving 12 bases between them. For the CDR3, the DNA is TGTGCCAGCAGCTGGGAGGGGGTCACAGATACGCAGTATTTT. This sequence encodes CASSWEGVTDTQYF.

In DNA form, the CDR3 reads TGTGCCAGCAGCCAAGAATGGGGCGGGGACTACGAGCAGTACTTC. Translating gives CASSQEWGGDYEQYF. This chain connects TRBV4-2 to TRBJ2-7, with TRBD2 as a possible D gene (6 bases). Germline V gives CDR1 LGHNA, CDR2 YNFKEQ. V dropped 0 bases and J dropped 3 bases, with 12 bases sitting between them. The CDR3 extends over 15 amino acids.

V gene TRBV15 combines with J gene TRBJ2-7; TRBD2 matches 10 bases. The CDR3 contains 15 residues. Unmatched junction bases numbered 7, after V lost 5 bases and J lost 3 bases. CDR1 LNHNV and CDR2 YYDKDF come from the germline V gene (reference sequence). CDR3 residues: CATSAERGGSYEQYF. The CDR3, as DNA: TGTGCCACCAGCGCCGAGCGGGGGGGGAGCTACGAGCAGTACTTC.

The chain couples TRBV5-1 to TRBJ1-4; 8 bases map to TRBD1. The CDR3 is 14 amino acids. V gave up 5 bases and J gave up 8 bases; unmatched junction bases: 8. Germline V gene lookup returns CDR1 SGHRS and CDR2 YFSETQ. Written as DNA, the CDR3 is TGCGCCAGCAGTGGGCAGGGGGCTGGAGAAAAACTGTTTTTT. Its protein is CASSGQGAGEKLFF.

The CDR3 DNA reads as TGTGCCACCTTGGGACAGAAGAACACTGAAGCTTTCTTT. As protein: CATLGQKNTEAFF. The chain uses TRBV28 and TRBJ1-1; 7 bases agree with TRBD1. Germline-derived CDR1 and CDR2 are MDHEN and SYDVKM. V lost 10 bases and J lost 1; bases outside the gene matches: 6. CDR3 length: 13 residues.

J is TRBJ2-7 and V is TRBV11-3; D possibly corresponds to TRBD1 (5 bases). The length of the CDR3 is 14 residues. The V end lost 3 bases, the J end lost 0 bases, and 9 bases lay between the germline ends. The V gene's germline CDR1 is SGHNT and CDR2 YENEEA. The CDR3 loop reads CASSFLTDSYEQYF. CDR3 bases: TGTGCCAGCAGCTTTCTGACAGACTCCTACGAGCAGTACTTC.

The rearrangement joins TRBV7-2 to TRBJ1-2; D is unresolved. The length of the CDR3 is 16 residues. The V end lost 5 bases, the J end lost 1 base, and 17 bases lay between the germline ends. CDR1 SGHTA and CDR2 FQGNSA come from the germline V gene. CDR3 bases: TGTGCCAGCAGCCCTTACCCGCGAGGGAGTAACTATGGCTACACCTTC. Protein: CASSPYPRGSNYGYTF.

This clone was seen just once. The rearrangement links TRBV18 to TRBJ1-5; D is perhaps TRBD1 (6 bases). CDR3 length equals 15 residues. Germline-derived CDR1 and CDR2 are KGHSH and LQKENI. Trimming stripped 3 bases from V and 0 bases from J, with 9 bases between. CDR3 DNA sequence: TGTGCCAGCTCACCGACAGGCAATAGCAATCAGCCCCAGCATTTT. Its translation: CASSPTGNSNQPQHF.

The gene calls are TRBV7-9 and TRBJ1-2; no clear D gene. V gave up 5 bases and J gave up 3 bases, with 10 bases separating them. Looked up from germline, CDR1 is SEHNR and CDR2 is FQNEAQ (reference sequence). The CDR3 totals 13 residues. CDR3 DNA sequence: TGTGCCAGCAGCCCCGGGAACTACTATGGCTACACCTTC. It encodes CASSPGNYYGYTF.

The V gene is TRBV28, the J gene TRBJ1-1; TRBD1 matches 7 bases. J was trimmed by 11 bases and V by 2 bases; bases with no gene match: 8. CDR3 length: 13 amino acids. Germline V gene sequence: CDR1 MDHEN, CDR2 SYDVKM. The CDR3: CASSLTGEESAFF. CDR3 nucleotide sequence: TGTGCCAGCAGTTTAACAGGGGAAGAGTCGGCTTTCTTT.

This chain joins TRBV6-1 and TRBJ1-5; 7 positions agree with TRBD1. V trimming: 5 bases; J trimming: 3 bases; junction bases outside the gene matches: 7. Looked up from germline, CDR1 is MNHNS and CDR2 is SASEGT. This CDR3 is 15 amino acids long. In DNA form, the CDR3 reads TGTGCCAGCAGTCCCCGGGGACAGCCCAATCAGCCCCAGCATTTT. Its translation: CASSPRGQPNQPQHF.

The chain employs TRBV9 and TRBJ1-2; 8 nucleotides line up with TRBD1. Germline V CDR1 and CDR2: SGDLS, YYNGEE. CDR3 length: 14 amino acids. V shed 4 bases and J 4 bases; nucleotides not matched to a gene: 6. CDR3 nucleotides: TGTGCCAGCAGCCGCGGACAGGGTGGCTATGGCTACACCTTC. Residues: CASSRGQGGYGYTF.

This rearrangement joins TRBV5-1 to TRBJ2-2, with D possibly being TRBD1 (6 bases). The CDR3 covers 12 residues. Between the trimmed V and J ends, which lost 4 bases and 8 bases, there was a span of 9 bases. Germline-derived CDR1 and CDR2 are SGHRS and YFSETQ. The DNA for the CDR3 is TGCGCCAGCAGCGAACAGGGAGGGGAGCTGTTTTTT. Its protein product is CASSEQGGELFF.

Note on this clone: Within the sample, other DNA sequences also encode this same CDR3. CDR3 sequence reads: CASSLRGSYNEQFF. DNA for the CDR3: TGCGCCAGCAGCCTACGGGGGTCCTACAATGAGCAGTTCTTC. The gene calls are TRBV4-1 and TRBJ2-1; weak D call: TRBD2 (6 bases). From germline, CDR1 is MGHRA and CDR2 YSYEKL. V was clipped by 4 bases and J by 1 base, with 8 bases between them. The CDR3 covers 14 residues.

V is TRBV7-2 and J is TRBJ2-1; D is perhaps TRBD2 (8 bases). Trimming cost V 0 bases and J 8 bases, with 17 bases left between them. The CDR3 spans 16 residues. The germline gives CDR1 SGHTA, CDR2 FQGNSA. The chain's CDR3 is CASSLAGRGRFDEQFF. The DNA of the CDR3 is TGTGCCAGCAGCTTAGCCGGGAGGGGGCGCTTCGATGAGCAGTTCTTC.